These 18 T cell receptor beta chains share one sample of origin, sequenced in a study of T cell responses to AZD1222 COVID-19 vaccine. Sequencing was performed with immunoSEQ multiplex PCR; in TCRdb, only in-frame clones are kept and a portion is missing. The sample lists 120,000 to 150,000 clones; roughly 93% were seen once. The sequencing used peripheral blood, collected 28 days after the second AZD1222 dose. The receptors derive from an adult who received the AZD1222 COVID-19 vaccine.

The CDR3 DNA sequence: TGTGCCAGCTCACCGGCGGAGACTAGCGGCACAGATACGCAGTATTTT. Translating it yields CASSPAETSGTDTQYF. The genes are TRBV18 and TRBJ2-3; 8 positions agree with TRBD2. J was trimmed by 1 base and V by 3 bases; bases with no gene match: 6. Germline V lookup: CDR1 KGHSH, CDR2 LQKENI. The CDR3 covers 16 residues. Looking up the rest from reference TRBV18 and TRBJ2-3 gives the full variable domain: NAGVMQNPRHLVRRRGQEARLRCSPMKGHSHVYWYRQLPEEGLKFMVYLQKENIIDESGMPKERFSAEFPKEGPSILRIQQVVRGDSAAYFCASSPAETSGTDTQYFGPGTRLTVL.

The chain couples TRBV30 to TRBJ2-2; D unclear. V was clipped by 2 bases and J by 4 bases, with 5 bases between them. Per germline, CDR1 GTSNPN and CDR2 SVGIG (reference sequence). CDR3 length: 12 residues. The CDR3 nucleotides are TGTGCCTGGAGTCGTCTCACCGGGGAGCTGTTTTTT. It translates to CAWSRLTGELFF.

A single count supports this clone. The CDR3 sequence is CASGGLAYHEQYF. CDR3 DNA sequence: TGTGCCAGCGGGGGACTAGCGTACCACGAGCAGTACTTC. The gene calls are TRBV27 and TRBJ2-7, with TRBD2 matching over 10 bases. The CDR3 length is 13 residues. The germline V gene encodes CDR1 MNHEY and CDR2 SMNVEV (reference sequence). V gave up 8 bases and J gave up 5 bases; unmatched junction bases: 6.

Concerning this clone: Other DNA sequences within the sample encode an identical CDR3. The chain joins TRBV5-4 to TRBJ2-2; D remains unclear. The ends were cut back, 0 bases at V and 4 bases at J, with 4 bases in the middle. The CDR3 runs 13 residues. CDR1 and CDR2 from the germline V gene are SGHNT and YYREEE (reference sequence). In DNA, the CDR3 is TGTGCCAGCAGCTTGGCGGGCACCGGGGAGCTGTTTTTT. Translated: CASSLAGTGELFF.

CDR3 loop: CASSYSTRGEQFF. The CDR3, as DNA: TGTGCCAGCAGTTACTCGACAAGGGGTGAGCAGTTCTTC. The chain uses TRBV6-5 and TRBJ2-1; TRBD1 is a possible D gene (5 bases). CDR1 is MNHEY, CDR2 SVGAGI, per germline. This CDR3 has 13 residues. The V end was cut by 0 bases, the J end by 9 bases, with 9 bases between.

The V gene is TRBV19, the J gene TRBJ1-5; D unclear. Trimming removed 6 bases from V and 4 bases from J, with 10 bases in between. There are 13 residues in the CDR3. Germline V CDR1 and CDR2: LNHDA, SQIVND (reference sequence). The CDR3 bases are TGTGCCAGTAGGGTGGTGGGAAATCAGCCCCAGCATTTT. Translation gives CASRVVGNQPQHF.

The rearrangement uses TRBV12-5 and TRBJ1-1; 7 positions agree with TRBD1. Germline V gene lookup returns CDR1 LGHNT and CDR2 FRNRAP. V shed 7 bases and J 4 bases; nucleotides not matched to a gene: 12. This CDR3 has 15 amino acids. CDR3 amino acids: CASARLGRGSTEAFF. The DNA for the CDR3 is TGTGCTAGTGCCAGGTTGGGCAGGGGGAGCACTGAAGCTTTCTTT.

This clone was found once. The gene calls are TRBV30 and TRBJ2-7; 12 nucleotides match TRBD2. Germline V gives CDR1 GTSNPN, CDR2 SVGIG (reference sequence). J gave up 5 bases and V 4 bases, and 6 bases lay outside the gene matches. CDR3 length: 14 amino acids. The CDR3 DNA follows: TGTGCCTGGATTTCAAGACTAGCGGGAGACGAGCAGTACTTC. This sequence encodes CAWISRLAGDEQYF.

The chain carries TRBV12-5 and TRBJ1-5, with D uncertain. The CDR3 totals 14 residues. Germline assignment: CDR1 LGHNT and CDR2 FRNRAP. Trimming took off 3 bases at V and 1 base at J, with 7 bases between the two ends. CDR3 nucleotide sequence: TGTGCTAGTGGTTTCATCTCGAGCAATCAGCCCCAGCATTTT. Translated: CASGFISSNQPQHF.

The gene calls are TRBV7-8 and TRBJ2-3, with 10 nucleotides matching TRBD2. V dropped 5 bases and J dropped 3; count of bases not matched to a gene: 8. Germline CDR1 SGHVS, CDR2 FQNEAQ. This CDR3 region has 16 residues. Written as DNA, the CDR3 is TGTGCCAGCAGCGTACGACTAGCGGGTGTTACAGATACGCAGTATTTT. It yields the protein CASSVRLAGVTDTQYF.

The chain employs TRBV15 and TRBJ2-7, with 8 bases lining up with TRBD1. With 3 bases clipped from V and 3 bases from J, the junction kept 4 bases outside the gene matches. The CDR3 contains 14 residues. Germline CDR1 is LNHNV and CDR2 is YYDKDF (reference sequence). CDR3 sequence reads: CATSRGQELYEQYF. The CDR3 DNA is TGTGCCACCAGCAGGGGACAGGAACTCTACGAGCAGTACTTC.

This clone showed up just once. The genes are TRBV11-1 and TRBJ2-2; the match to TRBD2 covers 10 bases. V lost 8 bases to trimming and J lost 6 bases; unmatched junction nucleotides: 6. The CDR3 covers 14 residues. Germline CDR1 reads SGHAT; CDR2 reads FQDESV (reference sequence). The CDR3 protein is CASWGTSEAGELFF. The CDR3 bases are TGTGCCAGCTGGGGGACTAGCGAGGCCGGGGAGCTGTTTTTT.

The J gene is TRBJ2-3, the V gene TRBV7-3; 11 positions match TRBD2. Germline CDR1 SGHTA, CDR2 FQGTGA. There are 18 residues in the CDR3. V lost 1 base to trimming and J lost 0 bases; unmatched junction nucleotides: 6. The CDR3 loop reads CASSLMASGGTSTDTQYF. CDR3 coding DNA: TGTGCCAGCAGCTTAATGGCTAGCGGGGGGACTAGCACAGATACGCAGTATTTT.

This clone was counted only a few times. J is TRBJ1-2 and V is TRBV10-3; D remains unclear. Germline assignment: CDR1 ENHRY and CDR2 SYGVKD. V lost 3 bases to trimming and J lost 6 bases, with 11 bases between them. The CDR3 runs to 13 residues. The CDR3 loop is CAISDRTMDGYTF. In DNA, the CDR3 is TGTGCCATCAGTGACCGGACGATGGATGGCTACACCTTC.

The chain combines TRBV3-1 (or the pseudogene TRBV3-2) with TRBJ2-5, with 9 bases lining up with TRBD2. This CDR3 contains 15 residues. Germline CDR1 and CDR2: LGHDT and YNNKEL (reference sequence). The trim removed 4 bases at V and 3 bases at J, leaving 6 bases unmatched. CDR3 protein: CASSPRVAGEETQYF. The DNA for the CDR3 is TGTGCCAGCAGCCCAAGGGTAGCGGGGGAAGAGACCCAGTACTTC.

The chain combines TRBV6-6 with TRBJ1-2, with D maybe TRBD1 (5 bases). Between the trimmed V and J ends, which lost 6 bases and 4 bases, there was a span of 15 bases. CDR3 length: 14 amino acids. The germline CDR1 and CDR2 sequences are MNHNY and SVGAGI (reference sequence). The CDR3 is CASRSMDTVYGYTF. The CDR3, as DNA: TGTGCCAGCAGGTCTATGGACACCGTCTATGGCTACACCTTC.

CDR3 amino acids: CASSPGTQTGFF. The CDR3, as DNA: TGTGCCAGCTCACCAGGAACACAGACGGGTTTCTTT. The V call is TRBV18, the J call TRBJ1-1; D ambiguous. CDR1 KGHSH and CDR2 LQKENI come from the germline V gene. V lost 2 bases to trimming and J lost 13 bases, with 14 bases between them. This CDR3 contains 12 residues.

The chain is built from TRBV15 and TRBJ2-7; D is possibly TRBD2 (5 bases). Germline assignment: CDR1 LNHNV and CDR2 YYDKDF (reference sequence). Trimming cost V 5 bases and J 0 bases, with 11 bases left between them. This CDR3 contains 14 residues. The CDR3 loop is CATSEERGSYEQYF. The CDR3 nucleotides read TGTGCCACCAGCGAAGAACGGGGCTCCTACGAGCAGTACTTC.